The rows below give T cell receptor beta chains drawn from one sample of a study of T cell responses to AZD1222 COVID-19 vaccine. Profiling relied on immunoSEQ multiplex PCR, and the TCRdb table lists in-frame clones only, not all of them. The sample has about 140,000 clones, approximately 88% seen once. The sequences come from peripheral blood, collected on day 0 of AZD1222 vaccination. The receptors were gathered from an adult in good health. Both conserved end residues are part of each CDR3. The D gene is left open where the match is weak. Size values are once, few and many counts, or a class for expanded clones, and some rows have none.

-,TRBJ1-3,TRBV30,-,TGTGCCTGGAGTGAAAAGAGCTCTGGAAACACCATATATTTT,CAWSEKSSGNTIYF
-,TRBJ1-3,TRBV11-2,-,TGTGCCAGCAGCTTAGTGGCGGGCTCTGGAAACACCATATATTTT,CASSLVAGSGNTIYF
-,TRBJ2-3,TRBV7-9,-,TGTGCCAGCAGCTTAGGGGACGGAACAGATACGCAGTATTTT,CASSLGDGTDTQYF
TRBD1,TRBJ2-7,TRBV2,-,TGTGCCAGCAGTCGACAGGGGTTTAGCCTATACGAGCAGTACTTC,CASSRQGFSLYEQYF
-,TRBJ2-3,TRBV7-9,-,TGTGCCAGCAGCTTACTTGGGATCACAGATACGCAGTATTTT,CASSLLGITDTQYF
TRBD2,TRBJ2-5,TRBV9,-,TGTGCCAGCAGCCTCTCCGGGGGGAACCAAGAGACCCAGTACTTC,CASSLSGGNQETQYF
-,TRBJ1-3,TRBV30,-,TGTGCCTGGGCGCCCCATCTCCAGTGGCAGACTGGAAACACCATATATTTT,CAWAPHLQWQTGNTIYF
-,TRBJ1-1,TRBV12-5,-,TGTGCTAGTGGGCTTCGGATGGACACTGAAGCTTTCTTT,CASGLRMDTEAFF
TRBD2,TRBJ2-5,TRBV5-5,once,TGTGCCAGCAGCTTCCTAGCGGGCCAGCAAGAGACCCAGTACTTC,CASSFLAGQQETQYF
TRBD2,TRBJ2-7,TRBV28,-,TGTGCCAGCAGTTTAGGTAGCGGACTAGGCGGACTCCATTACTTC,CASSLGSGLGGLHYF
TRBD1,TRBJ1-1,TRBV12-3/TRBV12-4,-,TGTGCCAGCAGCGGGACAGGGTCGGGTGAAGCTTTCTTT,CASSGTGSGEAFF
-,TRBJ2-7,TRBV6-5,-,TGTGCCAGCAGTAGGCTCGCCTCCTACGAGCAGTACTTC,CASSRLASYEQYF
TRBD2,TRBJ2-1,TRBV19,-,TGTGCCAGTAGTATAGTTAGCGGGAGGACCTACAATGAGCAGTTCTTC,CASSIVSGRTYNEQFF
TRBD2,TRBJ2-1,TRBV6-6,once,TGTGCCAGCAGTCGATCTAGCGGGGGGGCCTTCGATGAGCAGTTCTTC,CASSRSSGGAFDEQFF
-,TRBJ2-7,TRBV3-1/TRBV3-2,-,TGTGCCAGCAGCCGAACGTCGAGACCCTCCTACGAGCAGTACTTC,CASSRTSRPSYEQYF
-,TRBJ2-1,TRBV7-9,-,TGTGCCAGCAGGGGGGTATATGAGCAGTTCTTC,CASRGVYEQFF
TRBD1,TRBJ2-2,TRBV19,-,TGTGCCAGTAGTATAAAGGGACAGCTCGGGGAGCTGTTTTTT,CASSIKGQLGELFF
TRBD2,TRBJ2-1,TRBV19,-,TGTGCCAGTAGTATTAGTACCAGCGGGAGGTCCTACAATGAGCAGTTCTTC,CASSISTSGRSYNEQFF
TRBD1,TRBJ2-3,TRBV19,-,TGTGCCAGTTCGAGGACAGGGGGTACAGATACGCAGTATTTT,CASSRTGGTDTQYF
TRBD1,TRBJ2-3,TRBV6-5,-,TGTGCCAGCAGACGGGACAGGGATTGGGGAGATACGCAGTATTTT,CASRRDRDWGDTQYF
-,TRBJ2-1,TRBV19,-,TGTGCCAGTAGTGTGGACAGCCCGAGCTCCTACAATGAGCAGTTCTTC,CASSVDSPSSYNEQFF
-,TRBJ2-7,TRBV3-1/TRBV3-2,-,TGTGCCAGCAGCCATACAGGCGGGGTCTCCTACGAGCAGTACTTC,CASSHTGGVSYEQYF